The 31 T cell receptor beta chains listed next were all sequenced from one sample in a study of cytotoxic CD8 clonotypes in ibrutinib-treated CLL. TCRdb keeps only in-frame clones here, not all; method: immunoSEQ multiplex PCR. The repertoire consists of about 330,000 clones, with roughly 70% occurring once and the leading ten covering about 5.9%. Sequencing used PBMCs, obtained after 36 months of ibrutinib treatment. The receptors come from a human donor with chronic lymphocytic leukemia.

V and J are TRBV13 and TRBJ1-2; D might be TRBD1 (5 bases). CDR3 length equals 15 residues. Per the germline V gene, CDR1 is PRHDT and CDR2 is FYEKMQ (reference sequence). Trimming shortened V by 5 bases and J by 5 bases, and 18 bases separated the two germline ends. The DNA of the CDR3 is TGTGCCAGCAGCCCGTCCCCGACAGTTACTTATGGCTACACCTTC. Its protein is CASSPSPTVTYGYTF.

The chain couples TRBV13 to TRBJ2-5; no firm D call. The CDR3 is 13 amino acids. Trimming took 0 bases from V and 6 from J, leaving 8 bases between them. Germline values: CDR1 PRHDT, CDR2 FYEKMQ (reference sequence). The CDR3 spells CASSLGLSQTQYF. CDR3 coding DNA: TGTGCCAGCAGCTTAGGGCTCAGCCAGACCCAGTACTTC.

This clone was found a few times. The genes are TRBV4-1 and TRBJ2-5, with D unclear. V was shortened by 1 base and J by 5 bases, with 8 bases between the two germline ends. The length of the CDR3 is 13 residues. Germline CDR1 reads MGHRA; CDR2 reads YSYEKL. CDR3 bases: TGCGCCAGCAGCCAAGGAGATCTGGAGACCCAGTACTTC. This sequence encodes CASSQGDLETQYF.

The DNA for the CDR3 is TGTGCCAGCAGTTTAGTCGGGAGGGCCGGCGAGCAGTACTTC. Its translation: CASSLVGRAGEQYF. The genes are TRBV28 and TRBJ2-7; 8 bases fit TRBD2. The CDR3 sequence is 14 residues long. Trimming at V came to 2 bases and at J to 6 bases, leaving 6 bases not matched to a gene. CDR1 is MDHEN and CDR2 is SYDVKM in the germline V gene.

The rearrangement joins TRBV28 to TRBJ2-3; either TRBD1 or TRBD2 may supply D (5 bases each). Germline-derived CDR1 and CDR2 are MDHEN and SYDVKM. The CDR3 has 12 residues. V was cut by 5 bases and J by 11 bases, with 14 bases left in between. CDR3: CASSGGSRGQYF. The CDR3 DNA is TGTGCCAGCAGTGGGGGAAGCCGGGGGCAGTATTTT.

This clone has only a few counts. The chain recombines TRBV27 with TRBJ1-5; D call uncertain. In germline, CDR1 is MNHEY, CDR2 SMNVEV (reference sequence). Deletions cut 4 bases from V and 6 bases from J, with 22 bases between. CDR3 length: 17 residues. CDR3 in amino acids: CASSSSGSGSLTQPQHF. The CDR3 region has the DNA TGTGCCAGCAGTTCATCAGGATCAGGCAGTCTCACTCAGCCCCAGCATTTT.

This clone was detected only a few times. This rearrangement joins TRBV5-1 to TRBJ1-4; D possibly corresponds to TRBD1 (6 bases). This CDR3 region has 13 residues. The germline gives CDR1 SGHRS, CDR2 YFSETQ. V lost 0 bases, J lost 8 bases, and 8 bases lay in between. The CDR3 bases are TGCGCCAGCAGCTTGGCGACAGGCGAAAAACTGTTTTTT. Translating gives CASSLATGEKLFF.

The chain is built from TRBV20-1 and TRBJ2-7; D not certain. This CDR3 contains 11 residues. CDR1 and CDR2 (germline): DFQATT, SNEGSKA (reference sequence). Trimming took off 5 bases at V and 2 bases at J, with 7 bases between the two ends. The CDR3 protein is CSAVRAYEQYF. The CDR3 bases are TGCAGTGCTGTCCGGGCCTACGAGCAGTACTTC.

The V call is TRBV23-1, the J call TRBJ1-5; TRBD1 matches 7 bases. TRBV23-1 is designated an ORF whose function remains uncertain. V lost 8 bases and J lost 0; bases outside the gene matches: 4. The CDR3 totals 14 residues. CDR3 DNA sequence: TGCGCCAGCTCCGGGACAGATAGCAATCAGCCCCAGCATTTT. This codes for CASSGTDSNQPQHF.

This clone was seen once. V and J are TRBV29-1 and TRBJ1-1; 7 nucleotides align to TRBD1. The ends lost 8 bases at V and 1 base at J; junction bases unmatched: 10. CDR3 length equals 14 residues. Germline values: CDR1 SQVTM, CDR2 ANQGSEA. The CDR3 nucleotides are TGCAGCTACTTTAAGGGGGCGCGGAACACTGAAGCTTTCTTT. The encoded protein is CSYFKGARNTEAFF.

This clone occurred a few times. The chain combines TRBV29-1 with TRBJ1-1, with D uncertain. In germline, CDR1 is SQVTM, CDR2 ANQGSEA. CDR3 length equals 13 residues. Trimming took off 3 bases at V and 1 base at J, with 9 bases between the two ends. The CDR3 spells CSVDNSANTEAFF. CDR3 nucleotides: TGCAGCGTTGATAACAGCGCGAACACTGAAGCTTTCTTT.

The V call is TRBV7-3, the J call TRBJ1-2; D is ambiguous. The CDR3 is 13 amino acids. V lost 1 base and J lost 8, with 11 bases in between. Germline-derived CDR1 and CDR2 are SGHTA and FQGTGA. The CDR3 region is CASSLSPGFGYTF. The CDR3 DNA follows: TGTGCCAGCAGCTTAAGCCCGGGTTTCGGCTACACCTTC.

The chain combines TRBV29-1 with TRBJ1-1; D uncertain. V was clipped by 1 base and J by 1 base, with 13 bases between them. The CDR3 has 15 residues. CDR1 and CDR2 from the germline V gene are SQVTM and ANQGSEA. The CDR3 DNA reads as TGCAGCGTTGAAGGCCTCCTCGCACGGAACACTGAAGCTTTCTTT. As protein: CSVEGLLARNTEAFF. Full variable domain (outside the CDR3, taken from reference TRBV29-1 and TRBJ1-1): SAVISQKPSRDICQRGTSLTIQCQVDSQVTMMFWYRQQPGQSLTLIATANQGSEATYESGFVIDKFPISRPNLTFSTLTVSNMSPEDSSIYLCSVEGLLARNTEAFFGQGTRLTVV.

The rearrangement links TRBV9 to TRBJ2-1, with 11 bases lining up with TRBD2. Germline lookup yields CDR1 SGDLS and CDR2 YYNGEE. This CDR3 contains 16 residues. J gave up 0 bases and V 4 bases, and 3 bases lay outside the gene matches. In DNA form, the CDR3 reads TGTGCCAGCAGCTCCACTAGCGGGAGCTCCTACAATGAGCAGTTCTTC. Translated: CASSSTSGSSYNEQFF.

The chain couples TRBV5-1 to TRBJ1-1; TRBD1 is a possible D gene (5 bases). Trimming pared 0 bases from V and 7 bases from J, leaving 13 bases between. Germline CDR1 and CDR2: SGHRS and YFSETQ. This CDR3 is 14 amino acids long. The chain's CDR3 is CASSLGGLRGEAFF. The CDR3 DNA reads TGCGCCAGCAGCTTGGGGGGGTTAAGAGGTGAAGCTTTCTTT.

The CDR3: CASSGTPDPEAFF. In nucleotides, the CDR3 is TGTGCCAGCTCTGGGACTCCCGATCCTGAAGCTTTCTTT. The rearrangement links TRBV18 to TRBJ1-1, with D maybe TRBD1 (5 bases). CDR3 length: 13 amino acids. V was clipped by 6 bases and J by 6 bases, with 14 bases between them. The V gene's germline CDR1 is KGHSH and CDR2 LQKENI.

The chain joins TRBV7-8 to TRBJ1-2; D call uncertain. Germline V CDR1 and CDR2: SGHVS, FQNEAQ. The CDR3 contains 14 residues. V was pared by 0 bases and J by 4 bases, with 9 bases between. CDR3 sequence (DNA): TGTGCCAGCAGCTTAGCGGTCATCCGCTATGGCTACACCTTC. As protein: CASSLAVIRYGYTF.

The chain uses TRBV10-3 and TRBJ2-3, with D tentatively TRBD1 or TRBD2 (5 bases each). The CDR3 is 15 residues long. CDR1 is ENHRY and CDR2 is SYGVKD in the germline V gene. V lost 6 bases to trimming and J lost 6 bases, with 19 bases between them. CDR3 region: CAIRRGLGPPDTQYF. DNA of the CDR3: TGTGCCATCAGGAGAGGCCTGGGACCCCCGGATACGCAGTATTTT.

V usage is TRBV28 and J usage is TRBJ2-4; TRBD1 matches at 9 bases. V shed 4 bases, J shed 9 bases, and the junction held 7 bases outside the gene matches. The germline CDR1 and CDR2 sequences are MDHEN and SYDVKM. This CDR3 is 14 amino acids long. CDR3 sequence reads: CASSSQTGGFIQYF. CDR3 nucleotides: TGTGCCAGCAGTTCTCAGACAGGGGGGTTCATTCAGTACTTC.

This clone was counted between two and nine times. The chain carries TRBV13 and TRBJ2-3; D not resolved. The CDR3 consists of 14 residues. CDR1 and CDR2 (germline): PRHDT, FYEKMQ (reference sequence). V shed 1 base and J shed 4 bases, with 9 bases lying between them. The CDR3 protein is CASSLVALADTQYF. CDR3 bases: TGTGCCAGCAGCTTAGTGGCGCTAGCAGATACGCAGTATTTT.

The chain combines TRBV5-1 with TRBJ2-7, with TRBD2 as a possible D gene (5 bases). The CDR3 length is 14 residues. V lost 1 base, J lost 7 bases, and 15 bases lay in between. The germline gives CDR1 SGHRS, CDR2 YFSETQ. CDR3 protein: CASSLSGAPGEQYF. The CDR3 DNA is TGCGCCAGCAGCTTGTCGGGTGCCCCGGGAGAGCAGTACTTC.

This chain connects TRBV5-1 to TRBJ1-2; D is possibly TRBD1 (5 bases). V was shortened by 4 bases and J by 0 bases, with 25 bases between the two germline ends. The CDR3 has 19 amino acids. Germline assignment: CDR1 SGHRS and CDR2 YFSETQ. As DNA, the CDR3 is TGCGCCAGCAGCGGCCGGGACGGCCTAGACTCACTGTCTAACTATGGCTACACCTTC. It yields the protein CASSGRDGLDSLSNYGYTF.

The CDR3 region has the DNA TGTGCCAGCACCGACCCGGGACAAAACACAGATACGCAGTATTTT. Its translation is CASTDPGQNTDTQYF. V usage is TRBV6-5 and J usage is TRBJ2-3, with TRBD1 as a possible D gene (6 bases). The CDR3 is 15 amino acids. With 7 bases removed from V and 2 bases from J, the gap between germline ends came to 16 bases. Germline V gives CDR1 MNHEY, CDR2 SVGAGI.

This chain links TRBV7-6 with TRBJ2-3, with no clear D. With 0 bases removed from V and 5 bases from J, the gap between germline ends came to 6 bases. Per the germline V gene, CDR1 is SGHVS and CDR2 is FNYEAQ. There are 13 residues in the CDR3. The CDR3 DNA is TGTGCCAGCAGCTTAGCGCGTGGAGATACGCAGTATTTT. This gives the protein CASSLARGDTQYF.

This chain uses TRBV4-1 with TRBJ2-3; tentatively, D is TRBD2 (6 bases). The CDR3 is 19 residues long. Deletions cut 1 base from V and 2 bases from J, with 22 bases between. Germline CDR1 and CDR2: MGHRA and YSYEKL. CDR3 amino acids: CASSQGPGVDGLFTDTQYF. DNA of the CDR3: TGCGCCAGCAGCCAAGGCCCCGGGGTGGATGGACTATTCACAGATACGCAGTATTTT.

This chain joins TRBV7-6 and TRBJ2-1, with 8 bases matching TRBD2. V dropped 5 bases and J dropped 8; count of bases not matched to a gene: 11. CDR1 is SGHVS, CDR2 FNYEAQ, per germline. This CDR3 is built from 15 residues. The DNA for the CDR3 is TGTGCCAGCAGCCCCTCGGGACTAGTTACGGATGAGCAGTTCTTC. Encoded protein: CASSPSGLVTDEQFF.

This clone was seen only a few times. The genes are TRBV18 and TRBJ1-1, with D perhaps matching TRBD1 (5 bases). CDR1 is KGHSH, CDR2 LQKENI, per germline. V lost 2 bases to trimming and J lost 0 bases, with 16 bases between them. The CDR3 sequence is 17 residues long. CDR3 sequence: CASSPKGSGFMNTEAFF. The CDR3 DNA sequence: TGTGCCAGCTCACCAAAGGGGTCAGGCTTCATGAACACTGAAGCTTTCTTT.

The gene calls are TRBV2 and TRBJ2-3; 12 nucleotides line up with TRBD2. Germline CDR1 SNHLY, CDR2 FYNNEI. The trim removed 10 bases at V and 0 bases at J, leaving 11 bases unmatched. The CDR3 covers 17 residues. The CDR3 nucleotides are TGTGCCAAGACTAGCGGGAGTTTAAGAAAAAGCACAGATACGCAGTATTTT. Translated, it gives CAKTSGSLRKSTDTQYF.

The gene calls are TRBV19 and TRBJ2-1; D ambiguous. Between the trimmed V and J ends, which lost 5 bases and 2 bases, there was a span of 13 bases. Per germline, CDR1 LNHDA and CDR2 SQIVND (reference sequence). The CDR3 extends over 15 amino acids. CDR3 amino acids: CASSPKAYAYNEQFF. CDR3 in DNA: TGTGCCAGTAGTCCTAAAGCCTATGCCTACAATGAGCAGTTCTTC.

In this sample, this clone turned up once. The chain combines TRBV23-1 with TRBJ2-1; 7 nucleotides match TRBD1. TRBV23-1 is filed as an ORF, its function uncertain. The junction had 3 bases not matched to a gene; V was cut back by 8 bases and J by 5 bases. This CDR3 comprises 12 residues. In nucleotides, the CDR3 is TGCGCCAGCGGCACAGGGGACAATGAGCAGTTCTTC. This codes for CASGTGDNEQFF.

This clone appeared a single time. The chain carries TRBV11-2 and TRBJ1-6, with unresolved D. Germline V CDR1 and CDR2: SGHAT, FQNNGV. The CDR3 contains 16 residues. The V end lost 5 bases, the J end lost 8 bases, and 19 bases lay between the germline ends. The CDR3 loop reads CASSHRTKRRDSPLHF. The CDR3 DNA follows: TGTGCCAGCAGCCATCGGACCAAACGAAGGGATTCACCCCTCCACTTT.